This entry lists 13 T cell receptor beta chains sequenced from one sample in a study of CD8+ T cells in alopecia areata. Extraction and reverse transcription of RNA yielded cDNA as the sequencing template. TCRdb's copy holds only in-frame clones and misses some; the assay was immunoSEQ multiplex PCR. The repertoire includes about 180,000 clones, roughly 46% of them detected once, and around a tenth sits in the top ten. The treatment was: oral pan-JAK inhibitor, 5-10 mg twice daily. Sequenced here: CD8+ T cells sorted from blood, sampled at week 52, from a patient treated with tofacitinib. The receptors shown here come from a human donor with alopecia areata.

Only one count was recorded for this clone. The rearrangement joins TRBV25-1 to TRBJ1-5; D is uncertain. V lost 5 bases to trimming and J lost 5 bases, with 10 bases between them. The CDR3 loop spans 13 amino acids. CDR1 is MGHDK and CDR2 is SYGVNS in the germline V gene. CDR3: CASSPPGHQPQHF. CDR3 sequence (DNA): TGTGCCAGCAGTCCGCCAGGCCATCAGCCCCAGCATTTT.

With regard to this clone: At one end, the junction sequence differs from germline, possibly due to a read error. The chain joins TRBV6-4 to TRBJ2-2; TRBD1 matches 8 bases. Per the germline V gene, CDR1 is MRHNA and CDR2 is SNTAGT. The CDR3 consists of 13 residues. CDR3 sequence reads: CASNDRGAGELFF. In DNA, the CDR3 is TGTGCCAGCAATGACAGGGGTGCCGGGGAGCTGTTTTTT.

The chain joins TRBV9 to TRBJ2-7, with D perhaps matching TRBD1 (5 bases). Germline V gives CDR1 SGDLS, CDR2 YYNGEE. The CDR3 runs to 15 residues. With 4 bases removed from V and 0 bases from J, the gap between germline ends came to 14 bases. CDR3 DNA: TGTGCCAGCAGCCACACCCCCGACAGCTCCTACGAGCAGTACTTC. Protein sequence: CASSHTPDSSYEQYF.

This chain joins TRBV27 and TRBJ1-2, with D unresolved. In germline, CDR1 is MNHEY, CDR2 SMNVEV (reference sequence). Deletions cut 5 bases from V and 7 bases from J, with 17 bases between. The CDR3 consists of 14 residues. CDR3 in DNA: TGTGCCAGCAGTCTTGGCGGAGCGCCCACTGGCTACACCTTC. Translation: CASSLGGAPTGYTF.

This clone was detected only a few times. The sample contains more than one DNA sequence encoding this CDR3. This chain links TRBV11-2 with TRBJ2-7; D may be TRBD1 or TRBD2 (5 bases each). There are 13 residues in the CDR3. Germline assignment: CDR1 SGHAT and CDR2 FQNNGV. Trimming took off 4 bases at V and 2 bases at J, with 9 bases between the two ends. The CDR3 bases are TGTGCCAGCAGCTGGGACGGAACCTACGAGCAGTACTTC. Residues: CASSWDGTYEQYF.

This clone has only one observation. This chain connects TRBV27 to TRBJ2-7, with D possibly TRBD1 on 6 matching bases. Trimming shortened V by 4 bases and J by 5 bases, and 9 bases separated the two germline ends. The CDR3 sequence is 12 residues long. The germline V gene has CDR1 MNHEY and CDR2 SMNVEV (reference sequence). CDR3 DNA sequence: TGTGCCAGCAGTTCCCAGGGGAACGAGCAGTACTTC. This gives the protein CASSSQGNEQYF.

This clone was found a few times. V and J are TRBV29-1 and TRBJ2-5; D gene unclear. The CDR3 runs to 12 residues. Trimming removed 8 bases from V and 1 base from J, with 11 bases in between. Germline V gene data show CDR1 as SQVTM and CDR2 as ANQGSEA. The CDR3 DNA is TGCAGCTGGGGATTTAGCCAAGAGACCCAGTACTTC. This translates into CSWGFSQETQYF.

The table lists this clone with a few counts. The chain combines TRBV2 with TRBJ1-2; D possibly corresponds to TRBD1 (5 bases). Trimming left V 0 bases short and J 8 bases short, with 10 bases between. Germline lookup yields CDR1 SNHLY and CDR2 FYNNEI. The CDR3 loop spans 13 amino acids. CDR3 region: CASSEAGWDGYTF. CDR3 in DNA: TGTGCCAGCAGTGAAGCGGGATGGGACGGCTACACCTTC.

The CDR3 bases are TGTGCCATCAGTGAGGTCAGGGGGTATGGCTACACCTTC. Protein: CAISEVRGYGYTF. The chain has TRBV10-3 and TRBJ1-2, with 7 bases fitting TRBD1. The CDR3 runs 13 residues. V gave up 2 bases and J gave up 5 bases; unmatched junction bases: 2. The germline V gene has CDR1 ENHRY and CDR2 SYGVKD.

This clone was seen more than once but under ten times. The rearrangement uses TRBV30 and TRBJ2-7; D may be TRBD1 or TRBD2 (6 bases each). V was trimmed by 7 bases and J by 1 base, leaving 17 bases between them. There are 14 residues in the CDR3. Per germline, CDR1 GTSNPN and CDR2 SVGIG (reference sequence). CDR3 residues: CASTGTVLSYEQYF. The CDR3 nucleotides read TGTGCCTCTACAGGGACTGTCCTATCCTACGAGCAGTACTTC. The whole variable domain, remainder taken from reference TRBV30 and TRBJ2-7, is SQTIHQWPATLVQPVGSPLSLECTVEGTSNPNLYWYRQAAGRGLQLLFYSVGIGQISSEVPQNLSASRPQDRQFILSSKKLLLSDSGFYLCASTGTVLSYEQYFGPGTRLTVT.

The rearrangement uses TRBV29-1 and TRBJ2-2; possible D gene TRBD1, 6 bases. CDR1 is SQVTM, CDR2 ANQGSEA, per germline. The V end was cut by 4 bases, the J end by 7 bases, with 13 bases between. The CDR3 has 13 residues. CDR3 DNA: TGCAGCGTTGGCCACAGGGTGGGCGGGGAGCTGTTTTTT. Amino acid sequence: CSVGHRVGGELFF.

This clone was detected only a few times. The chain couples TRBV5-6 to TRBJ2-3; no clear D gene. The CDR3 spans 16 residues. Trimming left V 3 bases short and J 1 base short, with 15 bases between. From germline, CDR1 is SGHDT and CDR2 YYEEEE. The CDR3 loop reads CASSSGDPMRTDTQYF. The CDR3, as DNA: TGTGCCAGCAGCTCTGGCGACCCAATGCGCACAGATACGCAGTATTTT.

This clone was counted between two and nine times. J is TRBJ2-7 and V is TRBV4-1; TRBD1 matches 10 bases. CDR3 length: 15 residues. Unmatched junction bases numbered 2, after V lost 3 bases and J lost 0 bases. Germline CDR1 is MGHRA and CDR2 is YSYEKL. The CDR3 region is CASSQGQGSSYEQYF. CDR3 coding DNA: TGCGCCAGCAGCCAGGGACAGGGGTCCTCCTACGAGCAGTACTTC.